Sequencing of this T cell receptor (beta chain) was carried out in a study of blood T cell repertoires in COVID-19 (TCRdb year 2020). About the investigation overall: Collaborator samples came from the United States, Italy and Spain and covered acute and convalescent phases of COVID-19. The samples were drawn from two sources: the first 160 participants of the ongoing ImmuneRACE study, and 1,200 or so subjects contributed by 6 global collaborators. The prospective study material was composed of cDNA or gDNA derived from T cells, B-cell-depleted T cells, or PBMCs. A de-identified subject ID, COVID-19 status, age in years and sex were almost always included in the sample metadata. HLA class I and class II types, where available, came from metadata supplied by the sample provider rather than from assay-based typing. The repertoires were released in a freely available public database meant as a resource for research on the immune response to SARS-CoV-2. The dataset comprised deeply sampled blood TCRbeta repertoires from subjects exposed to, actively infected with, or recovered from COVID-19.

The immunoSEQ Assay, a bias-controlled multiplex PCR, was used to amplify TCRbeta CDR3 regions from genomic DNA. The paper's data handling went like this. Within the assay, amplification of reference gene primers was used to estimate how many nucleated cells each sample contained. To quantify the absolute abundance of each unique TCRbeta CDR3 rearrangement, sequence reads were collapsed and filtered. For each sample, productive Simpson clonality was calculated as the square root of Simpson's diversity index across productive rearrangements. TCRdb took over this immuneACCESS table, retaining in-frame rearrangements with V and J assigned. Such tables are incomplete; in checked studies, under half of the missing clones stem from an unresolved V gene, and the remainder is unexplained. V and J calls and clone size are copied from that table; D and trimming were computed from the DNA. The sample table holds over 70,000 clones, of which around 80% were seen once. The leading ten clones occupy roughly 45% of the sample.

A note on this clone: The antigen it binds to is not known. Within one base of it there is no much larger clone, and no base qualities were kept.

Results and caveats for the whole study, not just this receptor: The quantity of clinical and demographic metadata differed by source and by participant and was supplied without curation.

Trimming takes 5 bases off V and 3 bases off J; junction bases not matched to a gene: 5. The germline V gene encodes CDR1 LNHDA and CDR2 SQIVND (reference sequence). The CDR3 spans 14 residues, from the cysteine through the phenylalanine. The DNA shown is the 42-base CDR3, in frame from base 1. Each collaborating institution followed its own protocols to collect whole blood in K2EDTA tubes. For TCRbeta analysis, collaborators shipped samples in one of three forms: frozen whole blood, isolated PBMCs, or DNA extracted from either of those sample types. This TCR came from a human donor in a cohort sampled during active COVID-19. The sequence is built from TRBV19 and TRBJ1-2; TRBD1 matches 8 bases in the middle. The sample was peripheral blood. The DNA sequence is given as TGTGCCAGTAGTGTTGACAGGGGCTACTATGGCTACACCTTC. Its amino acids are CASSVDRGYYGYTF.